Shown below are 5 T cell receptor beta chains from a single sample sequenced in a study of Ad26.COV2.S vaccination and SARS-CoV-2 variants. Method: immunoSEQ multiplex PCR; TCRdb's copy keeps in-frame clones and lacks some. The sample has roughly 380,000 clones; 80% to 90% are singletons. The treatment was: some 20 received Ad26.COV2.S at low or high dose, single or two shots; 5 received placebo; per-sample allocation not given. Each sample was drawn 63 days after the first injection (of vaccine or placebo). Sequences were derived from peripheral blood, sampled in a trial of Ad26.COV2.S vaccine versus placebo. Receptors originate from a person between 18 and 65 years old who received the Ad26.COV2.S COVID-19 vaccine or a placebo.

The rearrangement links TRBV5-1 to TRBJ2-2; possible D gene TRBD2, 6 bases. The germline CDR1 and CDR2 sequences are SGHRS and YFSETQ. The CDR3 totals 15 residues. V dropped 0 bases and J dropped 6 bases, with 12 bases sitting between them. The CDR3 bases are TGCGCCAGCAGCTTGGGAGGGGCTAGCGCCGGGGAGCTGTTTTTT. Translating gives CASSLGGASAGELFF.

The chain couples TRBV6-5 to TRBJ2-1; D is possibly TRBD2 (6 bases). The germline V and J ends were trimmed by 3 bases and 7 bases, with 16 bases remaining between them. CDR3 length: 15 amino acids. Germline assignment: CDR1 MNHEY and CDR2 SVGAGI. The CDR3: CASSYAYGGSNEQFF. CDR3 sequence (DNA): TGTGCCAGCAGTTATGCGTATGGGGGGAGTAATGAGCAGTTCTTC.

The chain has TRBV5-4 and TRBJ2-7; TRBD1 agrees at 9 bases. CDR1 is SGHNT, CDR2 YYREEE, per germline (reference sequence). V was pared by 4 bases and J by 3 bases, with 5 bases of the junction left unmatched. This CDR3 region has 14 residues. The CDR3 loop is CASSPGQGLYEQYF. For the CDR3, the DNA is TGTGCCAGCAGCCCGGGACAGGGCCTCTACGAGCAGTACTTC.

V gene TRBV15 combines with J gene TRBJ1-4; no clear D. V dropped 4 bases and J dropped 8 bases, with 14 bases sitting between them. The CDR3 contains 14 residues. The germline V gene has CDR1 LNHNV and CDR2 YYDKDF (reference sequence). The CDR3 nucleotides are TGTGCCACCAGCAACCCGGGCGGAGGGGAAAAACTGTTTTTT. Translating gives CATSNPGGGEKLFF.

The chain carries TRBV15 and TRBJ1-6; TRBD1 agrees at 7 bases. CDR1 is LNHNV and CDR2 is YYDKDF in the germline V gene (reference sequence). The CDR3 contains 17 residues. The V and J ends lost 1 base and 9 bases, in that order; junction bases with no gene match: 12. The DNA of the CDR3 is TGTGCCACCAGCAGAGCACGCACCGGGACAGTGCTTTCACCCCTCCACTTT. It yields the protein CATSRARTGTVLSPLHF.